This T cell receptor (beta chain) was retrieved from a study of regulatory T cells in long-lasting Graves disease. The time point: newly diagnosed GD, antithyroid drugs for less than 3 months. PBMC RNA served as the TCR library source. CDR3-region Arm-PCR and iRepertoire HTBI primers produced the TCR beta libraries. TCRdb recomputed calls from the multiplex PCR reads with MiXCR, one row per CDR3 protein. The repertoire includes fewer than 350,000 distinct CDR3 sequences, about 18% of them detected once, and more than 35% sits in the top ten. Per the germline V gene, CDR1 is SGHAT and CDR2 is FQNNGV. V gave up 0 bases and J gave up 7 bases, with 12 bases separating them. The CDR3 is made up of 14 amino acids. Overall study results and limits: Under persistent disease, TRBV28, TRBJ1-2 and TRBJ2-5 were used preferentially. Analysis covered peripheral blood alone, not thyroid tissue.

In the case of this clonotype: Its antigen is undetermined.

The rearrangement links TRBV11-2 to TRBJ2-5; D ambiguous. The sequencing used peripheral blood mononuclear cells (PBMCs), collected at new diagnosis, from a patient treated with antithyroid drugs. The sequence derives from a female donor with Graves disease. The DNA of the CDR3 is TGTGCCAGCAGCTTAGAATCCCCCGCGGCGACCCAGTACTTC. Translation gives CASSLESPAATQYF.